Listed below are T cell receptor beta chains from one sample, sequenced in a study of blood T cell repertoires in COVID-19. Only in-frame clones appear in the TCRdb table, and some are missing; sequencing was by immunoSEQ multiplex PCR. This table holds 300,000 to 500,000 clones, 70% to 90% found once. Source material: PBMCs or T cells enriched from blood (not recorded which). Every receptor here comes from a middle-aged woman with acute COVID-19. Each CDR3 is given with its conserved first and last residue. D genes are given only for firm matches. Only some rows state a clone size, as once, few, many or a class for expanded clones.

clone_size j_call d_call v_call cdr3_aa cdr3_nt
NA TRBJ2-7 TRBD1 TRBV6-5 CASSYSGQGAYEQYF TGTGCCAGCAGTTACTCCGGACAGGGAGCCTACGAGCAGTACTTC
NA TRBJ1-4 TRBD1 TRBV29-1 CSVMSGTGLGTNEKLFF TGCAGCGTAATGTCCGGGACAGGGTTAGGAACTAATGAAAAACTGTTTTTT
NA TRBJ1-3 TRBD1 TRBV7-9 CASSLAGQANTIYF TGTGCCAGCAGCTTAGCGGGACAGGCAAACACCATATATTTT
NA TRBJ1-1 NA TRBV5-1 CASSLGRGSGNTEAFF TGCGCCAGCAGCTTGGGAAGGGGCTCAGGGAACACTGAAGCTTTCTTT
NA TRBJ2-7 NA TRBV1 CTSTPYTEQYF TGCACCAGCACCCCCTATACCGAGCAGTACTTC
NA TRBJ2-7 TRBD1 TRBV3-1/TRBV3-2 CASSQPTGQGGEQYF TGTGCCAGCAGCCAACCAACGGGACAGGGTGGCGAGCAGTACTTC
NA TRBJ1-1 TRBD1 TRBV2 CASSEASRGLTEAFF TGTGCCAGCAGTGAAGCGTCCAGGGGGCTAACTGAAGCTTTCTTT
once TRBJ2-7 NA TRBV9 CASSSHGGTFYEQYF TGTGCCAGCAGCTCACACGGGGGTACGTTCTACGAGCAGTACTTC
NA TRBJ1-1 NA TRBV7-9 CASRPSYNTEAFF TGTGCCAGCAGACCTAGTTATAACACTGAAGCTTTCTTT
NA TRBJ2-7 NA TRBV12-3/TRBV12-4 CASSSGSYEQYF TGTGCCAGCAGTTCCGGGAGCTACGAGCAGTACTTC
NA TRBJ1-5 NA TRBV19 CASSIEGEDQPQHF TGTGCCAGTAGTATAGAAGGCGAGGATCAGCCCCAGCATTTT
NA TRBJ2-3 NA TRBV6-5 CASRDSSTDTQYF TGTGCCAGCAGGGACAGCAGCACAGATACGCAGTATTTT
NA TRBJ1-1 NA TRBV6-2/TRBV6-3 CASSYSRYSGFMNTEAFF TGTGCCAGCAGTTACTCTAGGTACAGTGGATTCATGAACACTGAAGCTTTCTTT
NA TRBJ1-6 NA TRBV27 CASSRGSNSPLHF TGTGCCAGCAGTCGGGGTTCGAATTCACCCCTCCACTTT
NA TRBJ2-1 TRBD1 TRBV9 CASGRRQGYYNEQFF TGTGCCAGCGGCAGGAGACAGGGGTACTACAATGAGCAGTTCTTC
NA TRBJ1-5 TRBD1 TRBV4-1 CASSWTGTGHQPQHF TGCGCCAGCAGCTGGACCGGGACAGGGCATCAGCCCCAGCATTTT
NA TRBJ1-3 TRBD1 TRBV27 CASRRGQGGNTIYF TGTGCCAGCAGGCGGGGACAGGGTGGAAACACCATATATTTT
NA TRBJ1-2 NA TRBV10-2 CASLGQGIGYTF TGCGCCAGCTTGGGGCAGGGGATCGGCTACACCTTC
few TRBJ1-2 NA TRBV25-1 CASTAGDTYGYTF TGTGCCAGCACGGCGGGCGACACCTATGGCTACACCTTC
NA TRBJ2-1 NA TRBV5-1 CASGEEYNEQFF TGCGCCAGCGGTGAAGAGTATAATGAGCAGTTCTTC
few TRBJ1-5 NA TRBV28 CATDGGGLSNQPQHF TGTGCCACCGATGGTGGGGGGTTAAGCAATCAGCCCCAGCATTTT
NA TRBJ1-4 NA TRBV4-1 CASSSGPSTNEKLFF TGCGCCAGCAGCTCTGGGCCCTCAACTAATGAAAAACTGTTTTTT
NA TRBJ2-6 NA TRBV5-1 CASSSQLGTGANVLTF TGCGCCAGCAGCTCCCAACTAGGGACTGGGGCCAACGTCCTGACTTTC
NA TRBJ1-1 TRBD1 TRBV19 CASSIRQGWRTEAFF TGTGCCAGTAGTATCCGACAGGGATGGAGGACTGAAGCTTTCTTT
NA TRBJ2-6 NA TRBV2 CASSESGMANVLTF TGTGCCAGCAGTGAGTCAGGGATGGCCAACGTCCTGACTTTC
NA TRBJ2-5 NA TRBV19 CASSIGGPVETQYF TGTGCCAGTAGTATAGGGGGGCCTGTCGAGACCCAGTACTTC
NA TRBJ2-1 NA TRBV7-2 CASSLGRSEGNEQFF TGTGCCAGCAGCTTAGGCAGGTCGGAGGGCAATGAGCAGTTCTTC
NA TRBJ1-1 NA TRBV30 CAQTVGAKAFF TGTGCCCAGACGGTGGGGGCTAAAGCTTTCTTT
NA TRBJ2-3 TRBD2 TRBV7-6 CASSLGFGTMGVGTDTQYF TGTGCCAGCAGCTTAGGTTTCGGGACTATGGGCGTCGGGACAGATACGCAGTATTTT
NA TRBJ1-1 TRBD1 TRBV6-5 CASSRQGGGDPEAFF TGTGCCAGCAGTAGACAGGGCGGAGGGGACCCTGAAGCTTTCTTT
NA TRBJ2-7 TRBD1 TRBV19 CASSIRETGTYEQYF TGTGCCAGTAGTATTAGAGAGACAGGGACCTACGAGCAGTACTTC
NA TRBJ2-2 TRBD1 TRBV15 CATSTRQGTGTGELFF TGTGCCACCAGCACAAGACAGGGGACGGGCACCGGGGAGCTGTTTTTT
NA TRBJ1-5 TRBD1 TRBV11-2 CASSRGTGIYSNQPQHF TGTGCCAGCAGCCGCGGGACAGGGATATATAGCAATCAGCCCCAGCATTTT
NA TRBJ1-6 NA TRBV19 CASTPGHGNSPLHF TGTGCCAGTACCCCGGGACACGGAAATTCACCCCTCCACTTT
NA TRBJ2-1 TRBD1 TRBV27 CASSSYRGESYNEQFF TGTGCCAGCAGTTCTTACAGGGGGGAGTCCTACAATGAGCAGTTCTTC
NA TRBJ2-2 TRBD2 TRBV7-9 CASSLGLAGTGELFF TGTGCCAGCAGCTTAGGGCTAGCGGGGACCGGGGAGCTGTTTTTT
NA TRBJ1-3 NA TRBV12-3/TRBV12-4 CASSLYSGNTIYF TGTGCCAGCAGCTTATACTCTGGAAACACCATATATTTT
NA TRBJ2-7 TRBD1 TRBV18 CASSGTAYEQYF TGTGCCAGCTCTGGGACAGCGTACGAGCAGTACTTC
NA TRBJ1-6 NA TRBV2 CASSERGVHNSPLHF TGTGCCAGCAGTGAAAGAGGAGTTCATAATTCACCCCTCCACTTT
NA TRBJ1-2 NA TRBV2 CASTVNGRYTF TGTGCCAGCACCGTGAACGGTCGCTACACCTTC
few TRBJ1-2 TRBD1 TRBV30 CAWATGADYGYTF TGTGCCTGGGCGACAGGGGCGGACTATGGCTACACCTTC
NA TRBJ2-1 TRBD1 TRBV5-4 CASSRGQGVYNEQFF TGTGCCAGCAGTCGCGGACAGGGGGTCTACAATGAGCAGTTCTTC
NA TRBJ1-1 NA TRBV5-1 CASSSGSQGSTEAFF TGCGCCAGCAGCTCGGGTTCACAGGGTAGTACTGAAGCTTTCTTT
NA TRBJ2-4 TRBD2 TRBV11-2 CASRLTLAGGNSKNIQYF TGTGCCAGCAGACTAACCCTAGCGGGGGGGAACTCCAAAAACATTCAGTACTTC
NA TRBJ2-1 NA TRBV6-1 CASSESEYYNEQFF TGTGCCAGCAGTGAATCGGAGTACTACAATGAGCAGTTCTTC
NA TRBJ1-6 NA TRBV3-1/TRBV3-2 CASSQRVQGDNSPLHF TGTGCCAGCAGCCAAAGGGTACAGGGAGATAATTCACCCCTCCACTTT
NA TRBJ2-3 TRBD2 TRBV9 CASGLAGGADTQYF TGTGCCAGCGGGCTAGCGGGGGGTGCAGATACGCAGTATTTT
NA TRBJ2-5 TRBD1 TRBV12-5 CASGWWDSQETQYF TGTGCTAGTGGTTGGTGGGACAGCCAAGAGACCCAGTACTTC